This T cell receptor beta chain was captured in a study of cytomegalovirus exposure and HLA in healthy donors. The CDR3 covers 16 residues. Germline V gene sequence: CDR1 ENHRY, CDR2 SYGVKD. V shed 4 bases and J 5 bases; nucleotides not matched to a gene: 5. On this clone: Its antigen is unidentified.

TCRdb's table, derived via immunoSEQ multiplex PCR, lists solely in-frame clones and lacks some. The sample includes about 220,000 clones, 70% to 90% of them seen just once. Broader study findings: The authors listed 150 or so TCR beta chains as cytomegalovirus-associated. In the approximately 120 validation repertoires, a later analysis found that first-cohort TCR clusters tended to co-occur. Across donors, most TCRs were seen rarely, yet some public ones were widespread. Cytomegalovirus status was reportedly diagnosed by the classifier with high specificity and sensitivity.

Specimen: PBMCs. This TCR was recovered from a woman younger than 30 in good health and CMV-seronegative. The V call is TRBV10-3, the J call TRBJ2-3; 14 nucleotides line up with TRBD2. Here the CDR3 reads CAISGTGTSGRDTQYF. In nucleotides, the CDR3 is TGTGCCATCAGTGGAACCGGGACTAGCGGGAGAGATACGCAGTATTTT.